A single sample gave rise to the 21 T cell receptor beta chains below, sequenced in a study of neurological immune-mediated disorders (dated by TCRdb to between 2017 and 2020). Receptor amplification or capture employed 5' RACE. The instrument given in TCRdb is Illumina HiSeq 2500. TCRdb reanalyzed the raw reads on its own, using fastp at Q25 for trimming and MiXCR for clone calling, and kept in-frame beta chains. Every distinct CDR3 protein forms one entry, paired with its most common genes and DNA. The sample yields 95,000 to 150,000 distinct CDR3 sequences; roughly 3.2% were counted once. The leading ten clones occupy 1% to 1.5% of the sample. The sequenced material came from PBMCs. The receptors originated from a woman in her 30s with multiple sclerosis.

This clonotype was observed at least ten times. CDR3 amino acids: CSVTRVGDEQFF. The CDR3 DNA is TGCAGTGTTACGCGTGTGGGGGATGAGCAGTTCTTC. This chain links TRBV20-1 with TRBJ2-1, with D possibly called TRBD1 or TRBD2 (5 bases each). Germline lookup yields CDR1 DFQATT and CDR2 SNEGSKA (reference sequence). Trimming took off 7 bases at V and 8 bases at J, with 15 bases between the two ends. This CDR3 spans 12 amino acids.

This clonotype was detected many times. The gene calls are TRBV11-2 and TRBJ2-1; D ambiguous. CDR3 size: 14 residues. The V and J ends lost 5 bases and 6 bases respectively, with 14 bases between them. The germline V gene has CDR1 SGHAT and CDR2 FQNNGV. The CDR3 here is CASSLLGPGNEQFF. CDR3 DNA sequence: TGTGCCAGCAGCCTCCTAGGGCCGGGCAATGAGCAGTTCTTC. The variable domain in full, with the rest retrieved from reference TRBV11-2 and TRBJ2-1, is EAGVAQSPRYKIIEKRQSVAFWCNPISGHATLYWYQQILGQGPKLLIQFQNNGVVDDSQLPKDRFSAERLKGVDSTLKIQPAKLEDSAVYLCASSLLGPGNEQFFGPGTRLTVL.

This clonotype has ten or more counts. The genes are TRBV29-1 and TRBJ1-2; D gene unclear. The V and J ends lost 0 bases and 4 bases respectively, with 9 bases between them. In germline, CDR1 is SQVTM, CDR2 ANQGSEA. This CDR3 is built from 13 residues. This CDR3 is CSVEDLAAYGYTF. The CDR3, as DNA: TGCAGCGTTGAAGATCTGGCAGCCTATGGCTACACCTTC.

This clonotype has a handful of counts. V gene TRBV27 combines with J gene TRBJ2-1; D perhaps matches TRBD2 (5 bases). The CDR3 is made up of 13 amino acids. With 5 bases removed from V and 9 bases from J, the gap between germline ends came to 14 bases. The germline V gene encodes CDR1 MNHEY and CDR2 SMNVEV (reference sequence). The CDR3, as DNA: TGTGCCAGCAGTCTCGTGAGGAGCGGTGAGCAGTTCTTC. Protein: CASSLVRSGEQFF.

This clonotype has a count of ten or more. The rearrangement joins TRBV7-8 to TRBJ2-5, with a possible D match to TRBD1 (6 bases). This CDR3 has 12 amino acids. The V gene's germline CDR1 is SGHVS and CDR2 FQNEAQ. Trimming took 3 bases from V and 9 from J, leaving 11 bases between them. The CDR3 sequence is CASSFQQGPQYF. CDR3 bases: TGTGCCAGCAGCTTCCAACAGGGCCCCCAGTACTTC.

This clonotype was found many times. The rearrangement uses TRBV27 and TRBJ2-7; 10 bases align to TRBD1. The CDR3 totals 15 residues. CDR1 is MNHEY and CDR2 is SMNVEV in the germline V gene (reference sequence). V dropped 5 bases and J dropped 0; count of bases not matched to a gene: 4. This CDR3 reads CASSRGTGVSYEQYF. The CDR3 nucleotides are TGTGCCAGCAGTCGAGGGACAGGGGTCTCCTACGAGCAGTACTTC.

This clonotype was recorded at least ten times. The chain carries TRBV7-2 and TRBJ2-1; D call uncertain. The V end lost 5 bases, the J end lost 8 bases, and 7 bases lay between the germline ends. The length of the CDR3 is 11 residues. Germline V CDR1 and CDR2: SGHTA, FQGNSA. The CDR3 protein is CASSQVYEQFF. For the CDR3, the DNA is TGTGCCAGCAGCCAGGTGTATGAGCAGTTCTTC.

CDR3 DNA sequence: TGTGCCATCATAGGAGGTACCGCCACCGGGGAGCTGTTTTTT. Its translation: CAIIGGTATGELFF. The chain links TRBV10-3 to TRBJ2-2; tentatively, D is TRBD2 (5 bases). The CDR3 extends over 14 amino acids. Germline assignment: CDR1 ENHRY and CDR2 SYGVKD. Trimming stripped 7 bases from V and 4 bases from J, with 13 bases between.

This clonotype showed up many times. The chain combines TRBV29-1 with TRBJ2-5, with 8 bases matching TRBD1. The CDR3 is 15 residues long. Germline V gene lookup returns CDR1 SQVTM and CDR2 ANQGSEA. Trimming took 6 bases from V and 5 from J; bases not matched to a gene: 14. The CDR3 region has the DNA TGCAGCGTAGCGTGGACAGGGATGGGGCACGAGACCCAGTACTTC. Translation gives CSVAWTGMGHETQYF. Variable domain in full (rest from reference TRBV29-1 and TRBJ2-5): SAVISQKPSRDICQRGTSLTIQCQVDSQVTMMFWYRQQPGQSLTLIATANQGSEATYESGFVIDKFPISRPNLTFSTLTVSNMSPEDSSIYLCSVAWTGMGHETQYFGPGTRLLVL.

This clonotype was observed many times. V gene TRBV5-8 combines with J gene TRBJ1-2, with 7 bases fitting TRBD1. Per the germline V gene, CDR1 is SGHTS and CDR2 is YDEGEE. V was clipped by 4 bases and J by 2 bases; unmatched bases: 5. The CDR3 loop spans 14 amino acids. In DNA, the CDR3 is TGTGCCAGCAGCACCTTACAGGGGAACTATGGCTACACCTTC. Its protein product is CASSTLQGNYGYTF.

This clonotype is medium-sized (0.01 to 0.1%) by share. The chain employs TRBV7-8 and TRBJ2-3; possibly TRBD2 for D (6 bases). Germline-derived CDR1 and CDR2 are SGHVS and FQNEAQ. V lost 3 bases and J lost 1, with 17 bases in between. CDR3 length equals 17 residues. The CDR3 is CASSFPYSGEGTDTQYF. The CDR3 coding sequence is TGTGCCAGCAGCTTTCCCTATAGCGGAGAGGGCACAGATACGCAGTATTTT.

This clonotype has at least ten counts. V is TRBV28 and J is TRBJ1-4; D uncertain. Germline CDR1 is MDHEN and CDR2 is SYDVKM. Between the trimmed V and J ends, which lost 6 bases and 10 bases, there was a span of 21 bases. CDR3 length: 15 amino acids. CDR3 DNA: TGTGCCAGCAGCTCCTGGAGGGTACGAGAGGCAAAACTGTTTTTT. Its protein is CASSSWRVREAKLFF.

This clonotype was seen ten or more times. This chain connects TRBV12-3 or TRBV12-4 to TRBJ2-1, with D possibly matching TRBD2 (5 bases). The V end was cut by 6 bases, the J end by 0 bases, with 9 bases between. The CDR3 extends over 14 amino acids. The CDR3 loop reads CASSRGGSYNEQFF. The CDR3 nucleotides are TGTGCCAGCAGCCGGGGTGGCTCCTACAATGAGCAGTTCTTC.

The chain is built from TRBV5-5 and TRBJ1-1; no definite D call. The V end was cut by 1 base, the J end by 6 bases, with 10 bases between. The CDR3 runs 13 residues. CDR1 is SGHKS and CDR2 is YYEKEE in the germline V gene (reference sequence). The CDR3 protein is CASSLSSDSEAFF. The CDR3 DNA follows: TGTGCCAGCAGCTTGTCGTCCGACTCTGAAGCTTTCTTT.

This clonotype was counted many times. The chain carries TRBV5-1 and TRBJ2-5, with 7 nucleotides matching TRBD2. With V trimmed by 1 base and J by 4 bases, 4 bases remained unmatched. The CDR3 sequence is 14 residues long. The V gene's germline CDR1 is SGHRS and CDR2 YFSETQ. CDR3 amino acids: CASSLSSGRETQYF. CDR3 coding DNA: TGCGCCAGCAGCTTGTCTAGCGGTAGAGAGACCCAGTACTTC.

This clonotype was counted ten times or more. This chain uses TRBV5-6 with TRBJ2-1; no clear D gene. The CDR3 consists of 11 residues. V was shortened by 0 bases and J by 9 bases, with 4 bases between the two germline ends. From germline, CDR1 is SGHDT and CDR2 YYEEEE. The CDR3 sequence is CASSLAGEQFF. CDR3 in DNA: TGTGCCAGCAGCTTGGCCGGTGAGCAGTTCTTC.

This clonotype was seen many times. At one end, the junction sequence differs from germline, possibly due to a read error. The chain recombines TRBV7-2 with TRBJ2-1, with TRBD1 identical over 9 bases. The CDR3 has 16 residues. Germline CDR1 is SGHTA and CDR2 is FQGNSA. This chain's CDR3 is CASSSAGTGTYSEQFF. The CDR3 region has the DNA TGTGCCAGCAGCTCGGCCGGGACAGGGACTTACAGTGAGCAGTTCTTC.

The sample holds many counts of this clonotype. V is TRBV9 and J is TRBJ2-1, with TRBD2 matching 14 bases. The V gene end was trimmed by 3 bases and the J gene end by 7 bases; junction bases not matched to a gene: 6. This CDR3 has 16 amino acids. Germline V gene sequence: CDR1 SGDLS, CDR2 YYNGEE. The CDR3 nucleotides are TGTGCCAGCAGCGGGGGGACTAGCGGGAGAGTGAATGAGCAGTTCTTC. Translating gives CASSGGTSGRVNEQFF.

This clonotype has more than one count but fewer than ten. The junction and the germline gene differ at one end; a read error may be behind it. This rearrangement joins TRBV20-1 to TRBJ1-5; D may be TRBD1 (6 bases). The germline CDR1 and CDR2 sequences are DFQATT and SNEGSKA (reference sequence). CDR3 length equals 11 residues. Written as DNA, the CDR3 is TGCAGTGCTTCACAAGGGGGGACCCAGAATTTT. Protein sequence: CSASQGGTQNF.

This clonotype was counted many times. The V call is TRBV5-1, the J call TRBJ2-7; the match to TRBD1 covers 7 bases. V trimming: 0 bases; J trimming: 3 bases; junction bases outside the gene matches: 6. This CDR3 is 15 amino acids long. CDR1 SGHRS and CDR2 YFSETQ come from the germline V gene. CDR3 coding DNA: TGCGCCAGCAGCTTGGTAGACAGGGAATACTACGAGCAGTACTTC. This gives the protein CASSLVDREYYEQYF.

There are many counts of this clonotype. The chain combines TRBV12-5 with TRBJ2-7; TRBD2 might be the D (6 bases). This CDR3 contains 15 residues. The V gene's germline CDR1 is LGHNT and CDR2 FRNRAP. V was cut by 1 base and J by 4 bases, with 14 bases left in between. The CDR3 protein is CASGLGSVGGYEQYF. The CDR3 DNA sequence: TGTGCTAGTGGTTTGGGGTCCGTTGGGGGGTACGAGCAGTACTTC. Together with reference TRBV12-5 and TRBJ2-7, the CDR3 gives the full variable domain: DARVTQTPRHKVTEMGQEVTMRCQPILGHNTVFWYRQTMMQGLELLAYFRNRAPLDDSGMPKDRFSAEMPDATLATLKIQPSEPRDSAVYFCASGLGSVGGYEQYFGPGTRLTVT.